These T cell receptor beta chains were read from a single sample in a study of blood T cells in healthy people across ages. Via MiXCR, TCRdb re-called the 5' RACE reads, giving one row per CDR3 protein. The sample carries roughly 1.7 million distinct CDR3 sequences, roughly 32% recorded once. The sequenced sample was blood. The receptors originated from a woman in her thirties in good health. The CDR3 runs from the conserved cysteine through the conserved F or W. D genes are given only for firm matches. Clone size is shown for a subset of rows, as once, few, many or a class of expanded clone.

>few|TRBV5-1|TRBD2|TRBJ2-1
TGCGCCAGCAGCGGGGAGGGCCTAGCTAAGCAGTTCTTC
CASSGEGLAKQFF
>-|TRBV12-3/TRBV12-4|-|TRBJ1-4
TGTGCCAGCAGTCGTTTACAGGATTCGAGGGAAAAACTGTTTTTT
CASSRLQDSREKLFF
>few|TRBV7-9|TRBD1|TRBJ1-1
TGTGCCAGTCGCCCGGGACAGGGGGACACTGAAGCTTTCTTT
CASRPGQGDTEAFF
>few|TRBV28|TRBD2|TRBJ2-3
TGTGCCAGCCACCCCGGGGGAGGGCACGATTATACGCAGTATTTT
CASHPGGGHDYTQYF
>few|TRBV20-1|TRBD2|TRBJ2-1
TGCAGTGCCCTAGGGGTAGCGGGATCCTCTAGCTCCTACAATGAGCAGTTCTTC
CSALGVAGSSSSYNEQFF
>-|TRBV4-1|-|TRBJ1-6
TGCGCCAGCAGCCACCCCGTGCGGGGAAAGTCACCCCTCCACTTT
CASSHPVRGKSPLHF
>few|TRBV25-1|TRBD2|TRBJ2-1
TGTGCCAGCAGACCCGACGTTCGTAGCGGGGGATACAATGAGCAGTTCTTC
CASRPDVRSGGYNEQFF
>many|TRBV29-1|-|TRBJ2-7
TGCAGCGTTGCCTTCTCGGGCGAGCAGTACTTC
CSVAFSGEQYF
>-|TRBV21-1|-|TRBJ2-7
TGTGCCAGCAGCAGAGAAAGGCGGGGCGACTACGAGCAGTACTTC
CASSRERRGDYEQYF
>-|TRBV30|TRBD1|TRBJ1-2
TGTGCCTGGAGTGTATGGGGACAGGGAGCCCTTTCTCTCTATGGCTACACCTTC
CAWSVWGQGALSLYGYTF
>-|TRBV11-2|-|TRBJ2-5
TGTGCCAGCAGCCCCTGGGGGCGCCTCCAAGAGACCCAGTACTTC
CASSPWGRLQETQYF
>few|TRBV4-1|-|TRBJ1-2
TGCGCCAGCAGCCAAGAGGCCAGCTATGGCTACACCTTC
CASSQEASYGYTF
>few|TRBV4-1|TRBD1|TRBJ2-1
TGCGCCAGCAGCCAAGTATCCCCACAGGGGAGCAATGAGCAGTTCTTC
CASSQVSPQGSNEQFF
>few|TRBV6-5|-|TRBJ2-2
TGTGCCAGCAGTTACCAGGAGACCGGGGAGCTGTTTTTT
CASSYQETGELFF
>-|TRBV27|TRBD2|TRBJ2-1
TGTGCCAGCAGTCCCGGCAGCGGGGGGAGGCAGTTCTTC
CASSPGSGGRQFF
>once|TRBV12-3/TRBV12-4|-|TRBJ2-3
TGTGCCAGCAGTTTAGCGCGCGGCACAGGTACGCAGTATTTT
CASSLARGTGTQYF
>once|TRBV30|-|TRBJ1-1
TGTGCCTGGAGTGGAAGGGCGAACACTGAAGCTTTCTTT
CAWSGRANTEAFF
>-|TRBV3-1|-|TRBJ1-2
TGTGCCAGCAGCCCATTGCCAGGCGGGATAACCTATGGCTACACCTTC
CASSPLPGGITYGYTF
>-|TRBV12-3/TRBV12-4|-|TRBJ1-4
TGTGCCAGCAGTTTGAATCCCGGTCTTAATGAAAAACTGTTTTTT
CASSLNPGLNEKLFF
>-|TRBV30|-|TRBJ2-3
TGTGTCTGGAGTGTTAACCGACGGGATACGCAGTATTTT
CVWSVNRRDTQYF
>-|TRBV2|TRBD1|TRBJ2-4
TGTGCCAGCAGGGGCTACAGGGGCGCCAAAAACATTCAGTACTTC
CASRGYRGAKNIQYF
>-|TRBV7-6|TRBD2|TRBJ2-1
TGTACCAGCAGCCCCCTAGCGGGGAGTAATGAGCAGTTCTTC
CTSSPLAGSNEQFF
>-|TRBV5-1|TRBD2|TRBJ2-7
TGCGCCAGCAGCGGGGGGGACCTAGTCGGCTCCTACGAGCAGTACTTC
CASSGGDLVGSYEQYF
>-|TRBV5-1|TRBD1|TRBJ2-7
TGCGCCAGCACCGATCGGACAGGGCTCTACGAGCAGTACTTC
CASTDRTGLYEQYF
>few|TRBV9|-|TRBJ2-5
TGTGCCAGCAGCGTAGGTACCAACAGCCAAGAGACCCAGTACTTC
CASSVGTNSQETQYF
>-|TRBV20-1|-|TRBJ1-6
TGCAGTGCTAGAGGAGCAGGGCACCACTTT
CSARGAGHHF
>few|TRBV9|TRBD2|TRBJ2-1
TGTGCCAGCAGCGTAGGAGCGGGAGCTTCCTCCTACAATGAGCAGTTCTTC
CASSVGAGASSYNEQFF
>many|TRBV2|TRBD1|TRBJ2-7
TGTGCCAGCAGTCCGGACAGGGGCTCCTACGAGCAGTACTTC
CASSPDRGSYEQYF
>few|TRBV20-1|-|TRBJ1-1
TGCAGTGCTAGGGAGTCAAACATGAACACTGAAGCTTTCTTT
CSARESNMNTEAFF
>-|TRBV6-5|-|TRBJ2-3
TGTGCCAGCAGTCAGTCCCAACTGGGAGCAGCAGATACGCAGTATTTT
CASSQSQLGAADTQYF
>few|TRBV20-1|TRBD1|TRBJ1-6
TGCAGTGCTAGAGGGGACAGGGGGCCTCATTCACCCCTCCACTTT
CSARGDRGPHSPLHF
>-|TRBV3-1|-|TRBJ1-2
TGTGCCAGCAGCCAATCGGCCCGATGGGGCCAGGCGATTAACTATGGCTACACCTTC
CASSQSARWGQAINYGYTF
>-|TRBV5-1|-|TRBJ2-1
TGCGCCAGCAGCTTGGGGCAGGGAGGTCATAAGCAGTTCTTC
CASSLGQGGHKQFF
>-|TRBV7-6|TRBD1|TRBJ2-3
TGTGCCAGCAGGGGGACAGGGACGTCAGATACGCAGTATTTT
CASRGTGTSDTQYF
>-|TRBV20-1|-|TRBJ2-3
TGCAGTGCTATGGAGGGGCTCACAGATACGCAGTATTTT
CSAMEGLTDTQYF
>-|TRBV6-1|-|TRBJ2-5
TGTGCCAGCAGGTGGAGCAGGGAGACCCAGTACTTC
CASRWSRETQYF
>-|TRBV5-1|-|TRBJ2-5
TGCGCCAGCAGCCCACAACCAAAAGAGACCCAGTACTTC
CASSPQPKETQYF
>-|TRBV7-9|-|TRBJ1-1
TGTTCCAGCAGCTCAGCGGGGGGGACTGAAGCTTTCTTT
CSSSSAGGTEAFF
>-|TRBV27|TRBD1|TRBJ2-3
TGTACCAGCAGAGGACAGGGTTATACCACAGATACGCAGTATTTT
CTSRGQGYTTDTQYF
>-|TRBV30|-|TRBJ2-5
TGTGCCGCGCAGAAGGCTGAGACCCAGTACTTC
CAAQKAETQYF
>few|TRBV5-1|-|TRBJ2-5
TGCGCCAGCAGCTCCGATTTAGAGACCCAGTACTTC
CASSSDLETQYF
>few|TRBV18|-|TRBJ2-1
TGTGCCAGCTCACCACCGACGGAAGTTCGGCAGTTCTTC
CASSPPTEVRQFF
>-|TRBV13|TRBD2|TRBJ2-7
TGTGCCAGCAGCTCAGCTAGCGGTGGGAGCTCCTACGAGCGGTACTTC
CASSSASGGSSYERYF
>-|TRBV28|TRBD1|TRBJ2-5
TGTGCCAGCAGTTGGGGGACAGGTTTAAGAGGAGAGACCCAGTACTTC
CASSWGTGLRGETQYF
>-|TRBV28|-|TRBJ1-4
TGTGCCAGCAGTTTGCCGTCGGGGGGCGGTGAAAAACTGTTTTTT
CASSLPSGGGEKLFF
>-|TRBV7-3|TRBD1|TRBJ2-6
TGTGCCAACAGCTCAGGGACAGCCCGTTGGTCTGGGGCCAACGTCTTGACTTTC
CANSSGTARWSGANVLTF
>many|TRBV7-7|-|TRBJ2-3
TGTGCCAGCAGCTTAGTCCCGGCAGATACGCAGTATTTT
CASSLVPADTQYF
>-|TRBV6-1|-|TRBJ1-5
TGTGCCAGCAGGGAGGGGCAGGTCAGAGTTAGCAATCAGCCCCAGCATTTT
CASREGQVRVSNQPQHF
>-|TRBV2|-|TRBJ2-1
TGTGCCAGCAGTGTTGAGGGGTCGGGCAATGAGCAGTTCTTC
CASSVEGSGNEQFF
>-|TRBV6-6|TRBD2|TRBJ2-7
TGTGCCAGCAGTTACTCGGAGGGGAGGGACGAGCAGTACTTC
CASSYSEGRDEQYF
>-|TRBV28|-|TRBJ2-3
TGTGCCAGCATTGGGCCAGATACGCAGTATTTT
CASIGPDTQYF
>-|TRBV11-3|TRBD1|TRBJ2-5
TGTGCCAGCAGCTCCGGGACAGGGAGATCGGAGACCCAGTACTTC
CASSSGTGRSETQYF
>few|TRBV3-1|-|TRBJ2-3
TGTGCCAGCTCCACGGGGGCCTCTCTGATTACGCAGTATTTT
CASSTGASLITQYF
>many|TRBV10-3|TRBD1|TRBJ2-7
TGTGCCATCAGTGGAGGGTTGGGACAGGGCTACGAGCAGTACTTC
CAISGGLGQGYEQYF
>few|TRBV18|TRBD2|TRBJ2-7
TGTGCCAGCTCACAATCGGCGGGAGAGGTTGCCGAGCAGTACTTC
CASSQSAGEVAEQYF
>few|TRBV15|-|TRBJ1-2
TGCGCCACCAGCATGGGGGGAAACTATGGCTACACCTTC
CATSMGGNYGYTF
>-|TRBV5-4|TRBD1|TRBJ2-3
TGTGCCAGCAGCAAGGGGACAGGAACAGATACGCAGTATTTT
CASSKGTGTDTQYF